Listed below are T cell receptor beta chains from one sample, sequenced in a study of blood T cell repertoires in COVID-19. TCRdb keeps only in-frame clones here, not all; method: immunoSEQ multiplex PCR. The sample shows fewer than 250,000 clones, about nine tenths of them seen only once. The specimen was peripheral blood. These receptor sequences come from a woman between 35 and 50 years old with acute or convalescent COVID-19. Each CDR3 is given with its conserved first and last residue. A D gene is named only where the DNA matches it firmly.

V gene: TRBV11-2; D gene: NA; J gene: TRBJ2-5; CDR3 DNA: TGTGCCAGCAGCCCGTCCGGAACCCGCAGGGGGGCCCAGTACTTC; CDR3 protein: CASSPSGTRRGAQYF
V gene: TRBV5-5; D gene: TRBD1; J gene: TRBJ1-2; CDR3 DNA: TGTGCCAGCCCCGGGCCGGGACAGGGGGTCGATGGCTACACCTTC; CDR3 protein: CASPGPGQGVDGYTF
V gene: TRBV12-3/TRBV12-4; D gene: NA; J gene: TRBJ1-1; CDR3 DNA: TGTGCCAGCAGTTTGAGAGTTCGGACTGAAGCTTTCTTT; CDR3 protein: CASSLRVRTEAFF
V gene: TRBV5-6; D gene: TRBD2; J gene: TRBJ2-1; CDR3 DNA: TGTGCCAGCAGCTTGAGCGGGGGGCCAATTAGGGAGCAGTTCTTC; CDR3 protein: CASSLSGGPIREQFF
V gene: TRBV5-8; D gene: NA; J gene: TRBJ2-3; CDR3 DNA: TGTGCCAGCAGCTTGGCCAGCCCTCCAGGGCTAGATACGCAGTATTTT; CDR3 protein: CASSLASPPGLDTQYF
V gene: TRBV7-9; D gene: NA; J gene: TRBJ2-3; CDR3 DNA: TGTGCCAGCAGCTTAGCTGGGCCAGATACGCAGTATTTT; CDR3 protein: CASSLAGPDTQYF
V gene: TRBV10-3; D gene: NA; J gene: TRBJ1-2; CDR3 DNA: TGTGCCATCAGTGAGGCAGGGAGGTTCGCTGGCTACACCTTC; CDR3 protein: CAISEAGRFAGYTF
V gene: TRBV7-6; D gene: TRBD2; J gene: TRBJ2-3; CDR3 DNA: TGTGCCAGCAGCTCACTTGCGGGGGGGCCTGAAAGTACAGATACGCAGTATTTT; CDR3 protein: CASSSLAGGPESTDTQYF
V gene: TRBV5-1; D gene: TRBD1; J gene: TRBJ2-6; CDR3 DNA: TGCGCCAGCAGCTTATACTCCGGGACAGGGGGTAATTCTGGGGCCAACGTCCTGACTTTC; CDR3 protein: CASSLYSGTGGNSGANVLTF
V gene: TRBV9; D gene: NA; J gene: TRBJ1-1; CDR3 DNA: TGTGCCAGCAGCCCGGACAGCTTGAACACTGAAGCTTTCTTT; CDR3 protein: CASSPDSLNTEAFF
V gene: TRBV10-3; D gene: TRBD2; J gene: TRBJ2-1; CDR3 DNA: TGTGCCATCTCCCCAACGGCTCTAGCGGGGGGGAGGTCGTTGAATGAGCAGTTCTTC; CDR3 protein: CAISPTALAGGRSLNEQFF
V gene: TRBV25-1; D gene: TRBD1; J gene: TRBJ2-2; CDR3 DNA: TGTGCCAGCTCTCACAGGGGCCACGGGGAGCTGTTTTTT; CDR3 protein: CASSHRGHGELFF
V gene: TRBV4-1; D gene: TRBD2; J gene: TRBJ2-1; CDR3 DNA: TGCGCCAGCAGCAGCGGGGGGAATGAGCAGTTCTTC; CDR3 protein: CASSSGGNEQFF